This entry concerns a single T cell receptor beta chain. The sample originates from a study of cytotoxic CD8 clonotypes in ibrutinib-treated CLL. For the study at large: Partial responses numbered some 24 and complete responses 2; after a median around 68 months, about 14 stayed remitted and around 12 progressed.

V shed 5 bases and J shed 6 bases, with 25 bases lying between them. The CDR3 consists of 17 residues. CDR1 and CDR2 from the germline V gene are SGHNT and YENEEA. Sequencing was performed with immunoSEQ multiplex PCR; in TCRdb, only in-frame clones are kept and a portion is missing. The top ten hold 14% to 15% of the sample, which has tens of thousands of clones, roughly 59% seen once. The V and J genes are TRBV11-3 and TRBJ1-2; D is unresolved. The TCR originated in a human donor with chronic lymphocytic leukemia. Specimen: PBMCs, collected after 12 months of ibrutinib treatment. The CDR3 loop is CASSPRVARPRVNGYTF. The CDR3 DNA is TGTGCCAGCAGCCCTAGGGTCGCACGCCCTCGGGTTAATGGCTACACCTTC.